Each of the 15 T cell receptor beta chains below was sequenced from the same sample in a study of regulatory T cells in long-lasting Graves disease. The time point: newly diagnosed GD, antithyroid drugs for less than 3 months. Construction of the TCR library relied on RNA isolated from PBMCs. Arm-PCR of CDR3 regions with iRepertoire HTBI primers generated TCR beta libraries. A single record per CDR3 protein comes from TCRdb applying MiXCR to the multiplex PCR reads. The table has approximately 270,000 distinct CDR3 sequences, 18% seen once. This same sample was also part of a study on T cells in Graves' hyperthyroidism and ophthalmopathy.

Sequencing used peripheral blood mononuclear cells (PBMCs), obtained at new diagnosis, from a patient treated with antithyroid drugs. These receptors were obtained from a woman under 40 with Graves disease.

J is TRBJ2-5 and V is TRBV20-1, with TRBD1 as a possible D gene (6 bases). Per the germline V gene, CDR1 is DFQATT and CDR2 is SNEGSKA (reference sequence). CDR3 length equals 13 residues. Trimming shortened V by 6 bases and J by 0 bases, and 11 bases separated the two germline ends. The CDR3 loop reads CSATDRNQETQYF. DNA for the CDR3: TGCAGTGCCACTGACAGGAACCAAGAGACCCAGTACTTC.

The V gene is TRBV19, the J gene TRBJ2-2; no reliable D call. V was pared by 6 bases and J by 6 bases, with 11 bases between. Germline assignment: CDR1 LNHDA and CDR2 SQIVND (reference sequence). The CDR3 extends over 13 amino acids. CDR3 bases: TGTGCCAGTAGAGGTAGGGTGGCCGGGGAGCTGTTTTTT. Its translation: CASRGRVAGELFF.

This clonotype has ten or more counts. The V and J genes are TRBV20-1 and TRBJ2-1; D is unresolved. Germline V gives CDR1 DFQATT, CDR2 SNEGSKA (reference sequence). Deletions cut 6 bases from V and 6 bases from J, with 9 bases between. CDR3 length: 11 amino acids. The CDR3 sequence is CSAETINEQFF. Written as DNA, the CDR3 is TGCAGTGCCGAAACTATCAATGAGCAGTTCTTC.

This clonotype appeared many times. V and J are TRBV4-1 and TRBJ1-1, with D uncertain. Trimming took off 2 bases at V and 2 bases at J, with 15 bases between the two ends. Germline V gene lookup returns CDR1 MGHRA and CDR2 YSYEKL. This CDR3 spans 16 amino acids. The CDR3 is CASSQRWGGDNTEAFF. Here the CDR3 DNA reads TGCGCCAGCAGCCAAAGGTGGGGAGGAGATAACACTGAAGCTTTCTTT.

This clonotype was found many times. The V and J genes are TRBV29-1 and TRBJ2-3, with 7 bases lining up with TRBD2. The CDR3 contains 15 residues. Germline V gives CDR1 SQVTM, CDR2 ANQGSEA. With V trimmed by 5 bases and J by 4 bases, 12 bases remained unmatched. DNA for the CDR3: TGCAGCGTTTCGAGGGGTAGCGGGTCCTCAGATACGCAGTATTTT. Amino acid sequence: CSVSRGSGSSDTQYF.

The chain combines TRBV20-1 with TRBJ2-7; D possibly corresponds to TRBD1 (6 bases). The germline V gene has CDR1 DFQATT and CDR2 SNEGSKA (reference sequence). V was pared by 4 bases and J by 0 bases, with 16 bases between. The CDR3 is 15 amino acids. CDR3: CSAILPTGSSYEQYF. DNA of the CDR3: TGCAGTGCTATACTACCAACAGGGAGCTCCTACGAGCAGTACTTC.

This clonotype was observed many times. The chain recombines TRBV24-1 with TRBJ2-1; possible D gene TRBD1, 5 bases. The CDR3 totals 13 residues. The germline CDR1 and CDR2 sequences are KGHDR and SFDVKD. V dropped 5 bases and J dropped 9 bases, with 13 bases sitting between them. The CDR3 DNA sequence: TGTGCCACCAGTGGTAGACAGTTTAGTGAGCAGTTCTTC. Protein product: CATSGRQFSEQFF.

This clonotype was counted only a few times. The chain is built from TRBV2 and TRBJ2-4; TRBD1 matches 7 bases. The V segment lost 7 bases and the J segment 16 bases; nucleotides outside the gene matches: 19. The CDR3 is 14 residues long. Germline CDR1 reads SNHLY; CDR2 reads FYNNEI. CDR3 sequence (DNA): TGTGCCAGCATCGAGACATTATCCGGGACAGACTTATACTTC. Its protein product is CASIETLSGTDLYF.

To note about this clonotype: A clone one base away is much larger, so this may be a read error. This sequence joins TRBV9 and TRBJ2-5, with TRBD1 as a possible D gene (8 bases). Trimming left V 4 bases short and J 11 bases short, with 24 bases between. The CDR3 runs to 15 residues. The germline gives CDR1 SGDLS, CDR2 YYNGEE. The chain's CDR3 is CASSSHRGGKSEQYF. CDR3 nucleotide sequence: TGTGCCAGCAGCTCTCACAGGGGGGGTAAGAGTGAGCAGTACTTC.

CDR3 sequence: CASSPNSGGAETQYF. The CDR3 bases are TGTGCCAGCAGTCCAAATAGCGGGGGGGCCGAGACCCAGTACTTC. The chain carries TRBV12-3 or TRBV12-4 and TRBJ2-5; 11 bases are a match to TRBD2. CDR3 length: 15 residues. After removal of 5 bases from V and 5 bases from J, the junction contained 7 bases not matched to a gene.

This clonotype appeared many times. The V and J genes are TRBV12-5 and TRBJ2-5, with TRBD1 matching over 7 bases. CDR1 is LGHNT and CDR2 is FRNRAP in the germline V gene. The J segment lost 5 bases and the V segment lost 3 bases, leaving 15 bases of the junction unmatched. The CDR3 contains 17 residues. CDR3 bases: TGTGCTAGTGGTTTACTCCCCGGTAGGGGGCCTTGGGAGACCCAGTACTTC. It encodes CASGLLPGRGPWETQYF. Using reference TRBV12-5 and TRBJ2-5 for the parts outside the CDR3, the full variable domain is DARVTQTPRHKVTEMGQEVTMRCQPILGHNTVFWYRQTMMQGLELLAYFRNRAPLDDSGMPKDRFSAEMPDATLATLKIQPSEPRDSAVYFCASGLLPGRGPWETQYFGPGTRLLVL.

This clonotype was picked up many times. The chain combines TRBV11-2 with TRBJ1-1, with a tentative D call TRBD1 (5 bases). Per the germline V gene, CDR1 is SGHAT and CDR2 is FQNNGV. Trimming cost V 8 bases and J 1 base, with 11 bases left between them. This CDR3 is 13 amino acids long. The CDR3 region is CASRSGGNTEAFF. CDR3 in DNA: TGTGCCAGCCGTTCGGGGGGGAACACTGAAGCTTTCTTT.

This clonotype was recorded a few times. A much larger clone differs by one base, so this may be a read error. This chain links TRBV3-1 with TRBJ1-3; tentatively, D is TRBD1 (5 bases). Per the germline V gene, CDR1 is LGHDT and CDR2 is YNNKEL (reference sequence). This CDR3 has 14 amino acids. CDR3 loop: CASRIRESGNAIYF. For the CDR3, the DNA is TGTGCCAGCAGGATCAGGGAATCTGGAAACGCCATATATTTT. The whole variable domain, filled in from reference TRBV3-1 and TRBJ1-3, reads DTAVSQTPKYLVTQMGNDKSIKCEQNLGHDTMYWYKQDSKKFLKIMFSYNNKELIINETVPNRFSPKSPDKAHLNLHINSLELGDSAVYFCASRIRESGNAIYFGEGSWLTVV.

The chain recombines TRBV28 with TRBJ2-6; D call uncertain. V was pared by 3 bases and J by 0 bases, with 3 bases between. This CDR3 contains 14 residues. Germline V gives CDR1 MDHEN, CDR2 SYDVKM. The CDR3, as DNA: TGTGCCAGCAGTTTGTACTCTGGGGCCAACGTCCTGACTTTC. This translates into CASSLYSGANVLTF. Combining the CDR3 with reference TRBV28 and TRBJ2-6 gives the whole variable domain DVKVTQSSRYLVKRTGEKVFLECVQDMDHENMFWYRQDPGLGLRLIYFSYDVKMKEKGDIPEGYSVSREKKERFSLILESASTNQTSMYLCASSLYSGANVLTFGAGSRLTVL.

This clonotype appeared many times. The CDR3 sequence: CASSSPRGEQYF. The CDR3 DNA follows: TGTGCCAGCAGCTCCCCCCGAGGGGAGCAGTACTTC. The J gene is TRBJ2-7, the V gene TRBV7-9; D is perhaps TRBD2 (5 bases). The CDR3 loop spans 12 amino acids. Trimming left V 4 bases short and J 7 bases short, with 11 bases between. CDR1 is SEHNR, CDR2 FQNEAQ, per germline (reference sequence).